This T cell receptor (beta chain) was retrieved from a study of tissue T cells after allogeneic stem cell transplantation. Sequencing of TCRbeta CDR3 at survey depth gave sequences and template counts. Produced via immunoSEQ multiplex PCR; TCRdb's table is partial and in-frame only. The sample yields under 50,000 clones, about nine tenths seen once. Germline CDR1 and CDR2: GTSNPN and SVGIG (reference sequence). The CDR3 spans 16 residues. Trimming took 0 bases from V and 5 from J; bases not matched to a gene: 11. Study observations and caveats: Anatomically similar tissues had similar TCR repertoires within each patient.

Notes on this clone: Its antigen remains unknown.

This clonotype was obtained from a woman aged 35-75 years who later had graft-versus-host disease after an allogeneic stem cell transplant. The specimen comprised blood, sampled before transplantation. The chain is built from TRBV30 and TRBJ2-5; TRBD1 aligns across 8 bases. The CDR3 DNA sequence: TGTGCCTGGAGTGTACACCGGGACAGGAGAAGGGAGACCCAGTACTTC. Translation: CAWSVHRDRRRETQYF.